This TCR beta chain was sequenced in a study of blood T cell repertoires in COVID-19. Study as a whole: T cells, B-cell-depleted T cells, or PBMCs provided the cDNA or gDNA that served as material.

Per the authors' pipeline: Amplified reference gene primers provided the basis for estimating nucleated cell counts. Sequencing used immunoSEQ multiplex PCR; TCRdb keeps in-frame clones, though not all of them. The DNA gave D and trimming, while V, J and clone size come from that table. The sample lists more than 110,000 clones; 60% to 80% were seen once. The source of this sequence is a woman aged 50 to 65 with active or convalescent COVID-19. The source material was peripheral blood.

As DNA, the CDR3 is TGTGCCAGCAGCGGGACTAGCGGAAACACCGGGGAGCTGTTTTTT. Protein: CASSGTSGNTGELFF. V usage is TRBV6-2 or TRBV6-3 and J usage is TRBJ2-2, with 11 bases lining up with TRBD2. Germline V gene lookup returns CDR1 MNHEY and CDR2 SVGEGT. This CDR3 is built from 15 residues. The junction had 2 bases not matched to a gene; V was cut back by 6 bases and J by 2 bases.